This record covers a single T cell receptor beta chain. Its antigen specificity is not known. The input lacks base qualities; no much larger clone sits a single base away. This entry is derived from a study of T cell responses to AZD1222 COVID-19 vaccine (dated by TCRdb to 2020 to 2023). About the full investigation: AZD1222 recipients whose second dose came at about 4 weeks and those whose second dose came at about 12 weeks were combined into one group, since spike-specific TCR depth and breadth did not differ between the two schedules. Trial participants were enrolled by age into subgroups of 18-55, 56-69 and 70-plus years, and 148, 28 and 57 TCR-sequenced participants, respectively, were included in these subgroups. A total of 233 trial participants underwent TCR sequencing, of whom more than 200 had received two doses of AZD1222 and some 26 had received two doses of the MenACWY control vaccine. The paper as a whole reports these results and caveats: Only five to seven AZD1222 recipients were SARS-CoV-2 seropositive at baseline, limiting conclusions about previously exposed vaccinees. CD4 TCRs associated with the vaccine covered the entire spike protein, and the dominant responses were in regions 160-218 and 743-854. Participants were mostly white British and included more females than males, and it was suggested by the authors that clonal diversity may have been underestimated. Epitopes outside the regions mutated in the B.1.351 and B.1.1.7 variants were reportedly recognized by nearly half of the unique spike-specific TCRs. In the small 56-69-year group, the increase in depth fell short of significance, most likely because of low power. Spike-specific TCR breadth and depth rose significantly after two AZD1222 doses compared with day 0 and with MenACWY recipients. Because no day 14 peak-response samples were available, repertoires were characterized only after the peak T cell response.

The time point label here, explained by the study, means: baseline before first vaccination. The vaccinee samples were drawn from two UK trials, COV001 and COV002, one of which was a single-blind randomized controlled phase 2/3 trial testing AZD1222 (ChAdOx1 nCoV-19) in healthy adults. For TCRbeta chain sequencing, PBMC samples from trial participants were taken at day 0 and at day 28 after the second dose. The CDR3 regions of human TCRbeta chains were analyzed by immunosequencing. Per the authors' processing: TCRs in the repertoires were compared against a reference library of SARS-CoV-2-specific TCRs that had been generated with the MIRA antigen-specificity platform. Breadth meant the fraction of unique TCRs that were SARS-CoV-2-associated, whereas depth meant the fraction of total T cells that were SARS-CoV-2-associated. Using the MIRA data, each spike-specific TCR was assigned both to the spike region to which the TCR was reactive and to a CD4 or CD8 class. Log10-transformed breadth and depth values were compared by one-way ANOVA with Sidak's multiple comparisons tests. TCRdb retrieved this table from immuneACCESS and kept in-frame rearrangements only. Not all clones are present; in checked studies, unresolved V genes account for under half, and no reason is known for the remainder. That table supplies the V and J calls and clone size; D and trimming were determined from the DNA. The sample table holds roughly 120,000 clones, of which just under 95% were seen once. Jointly, the top ten make up just under 3% of the sample.

The TCR was taken from an adult in good health. Sequencing used peripheral blood, obtained on day 0 of AZD1222 vaccination.

The nucleotide sequence reads as follows: TGTGCCAGCGGTCACATTGAAGCTTTCTTT. Translation gives CASGHIEAFF. The chain uses TRBV28 and TRBJ1-1; the D gene is not confidently resolved. CDR1 and CDR2 were assigned from the germline V gene as MDHEN and SYDVKM. The CDR3 runs 10 residues from the cysteine to the phenylalanine. Only CDR3 DNA remains: 30 bases, in frame from the first base. Trimming removed 8 bases from V and 7 bases from J, leaving 8 bases between the germline ends. With all but the CDR3 taken from the reference TRBV28 and TRBJ1-1 genes, the full variable domain is: DVKVTQSSRYLVKRTGEKVFLECVQDMDHENMFWYRQDPGLGLRLIYFSYDVKMKEKGDIPEGYSVSREKKERFSLILESASTNQTSMYLCASGHIEAFFGQGTRLTVV.